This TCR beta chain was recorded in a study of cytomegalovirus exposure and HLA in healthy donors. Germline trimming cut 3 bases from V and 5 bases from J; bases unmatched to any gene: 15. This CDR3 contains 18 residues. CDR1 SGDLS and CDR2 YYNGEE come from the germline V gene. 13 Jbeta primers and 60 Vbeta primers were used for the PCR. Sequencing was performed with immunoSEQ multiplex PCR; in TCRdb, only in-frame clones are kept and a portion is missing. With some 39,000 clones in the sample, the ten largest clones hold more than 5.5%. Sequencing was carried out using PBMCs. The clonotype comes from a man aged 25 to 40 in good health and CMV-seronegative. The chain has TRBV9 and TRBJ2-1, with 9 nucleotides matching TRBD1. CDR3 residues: CASSALPGQGSGNNEQFF. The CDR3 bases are TGTGCCAGCAGCGCCCTCCCGGGACAGGGTTCAGGGAACAATGAGCAGTTCTTC.